Detailed here is one TCR beta chain. Its cognate antigen is unknown. TCRdb ran MiXCR on the reads and lists one entry per CDR3 protein. The profile covers about 480,000 distinct CDR3 sequences, with around a third appearing a single time and roughly 16% taken by the ten largest. This record belongs to a study of T cell repertoires in cytomegalovirus infection. V lost 6 bases and J lost 3, with 14 bases in between. The CDR3 has 13 residues. Germline V lookup: CDR1 SQVTM, CDR2 ANQGSEA. The receptor comes from a human donor in good health (CMV status not recorded). Some clones in this sample may be carry-over from other donors' samples. The material sequenced was cultured PBMCs, taken from culture after CMV antigen stimulation. The chain joins TRBV29-1 to TRBJ2-5; the D gene could be TRBD1 or TRBD2 (5 bases each). The CDR3 here is CSVDTGAEETQYF. CDR3 DNA: TGCAGCGTAGACACCGGGGCAGAAGAGACCCAGTACTTC.